This TCR beta chain was captured by sequencing in a study of T cell responses to AZD1222 COVID-19 vaccine. General observations from the study: No day 14 peak samples; only post-peak repertoires were characterized. An increase in Spike-specific TCR breadth and depth was observed after two AZD1222 doses.

Comment on this clone: Its antigen remains unidentified.

TCRdb's table, derived via immunoSEQ multiplex PCR, lists solely in-frame clones and lacks some. In the table there are 110,000 to 150,000 clones, under 95% of which are singletons. Germline CDR1 is PRHDT and CDR2 is FYEKMQ (reference sequence). The CDR3 has 14 amino acids. Trimming pared 0 bases from V and 1 base from J, leaving 6 bases between. This receptor was taken from an adult who received the AZD1222 COVID-19 vaccine. The chain recombines TRBV13 with TRBJ1-1; D gene unclear. Sequencing was performed on peripheral blood, taken 28 days after the second AZD1222 dose. The DNA of the CDR3 is TGTGCCAGCAGCTTAGGTCGCAGGAACACTGAAGCTTTCTTT. Its protein is CASSLGRRNTEAFF.